This T cell receptor beta chain was documented in a study of blood T cell repertoires in COVID-19. Study background: Both acute and convalescent COVID-19 samples were obtained from the United States, Italy and Spain.

The protocol was immunoSEQ multiplex PCR, while the TCRdb copy is restricted to in-frame clones and leaves out a portion. Among about 240,000 clones listed, roughly 86% were seen once. This CDR3 contains 13 residues. The germline V gene encodes CDR1 SGDLS and CDR2 YYNGEE. V was pared by 5 bases and J by 3 bases, with 10 bases between. The chain links TRBV9 to TRBJ2-3; D might be TRBD1 (5 bases). Source material: peripheral blood. This TCR came from a woman in her forties or fifties with COVID-19, enrolled during active disease. The CDR3 bases are TGTGCCAGCAGAGGACCAGGGACAGATACGCAGTATTTT. Its translation: CASRGPGTDTQYF.